This section outlines one T cell receptor (beta chain) sequence together with its context. The antigen is undetermined. Donors comprised only Caucasian adults living in Nashville, Tennessee. These data come from a study of shared clonotypes between healthy human individuals. Study findings and constraints: What limited the represented genetic and exposure-history diversity was the small number of donors. The sharing of approximately 4.6% of naive CD4 clonotypes was seen across a handful of donors.

Methods used by the authors: In the immunoSEQ data, sequences were junction-only and lacked quality scores, so filtering differed. Libraries were prepared by immunoSEQ multiplex PCR; TCRdb keeps only in-frame clonotypes and omits some of them. The V and J calls and clone size are taken from that table; D and trimming were inferred from the DNA. The top ten clones hold about 0.41% of a sample with more than 2,000,000 clones, over 85% of them seen once. This CDR3 is 22 amino acids long. Germline V lookup: CDR1 SGDLS, CDR2 YYNGEE. The V gene end was trimmed by 3 bases and the J gene end by 0 bases; junction bases not matched to a gene: 22.

J is TRBJ1-3 and V is TRBV9; 9 bases fit TRBD1. This receptor was identified in a young man in good health. Some clones in this sample may be carry-over from other donors' samples. The sample taken for sequencing was naive CD4+ T cells from PBMCs. Noted subset: CD45RA+ positively selected. The CDR3 DNA is TGTGCCAGCAGCGCCCGCCCGAAGGGACAGGGACCTTTGGAACGCTCTGGAAACACCATATATTTT. As protein: CASSARPKGQGPLERSGNTIYF. Variable domain in full (rest from reference TRBV9 and TRBJ1-3): DSGVTQTPKHLITATGQRVTLRCSPRSGDLSVYWYQQSLDQGLQFLIQYYNGEERAKGNILERFSAQQFPDLHSELNLSSLELGDSALYFCASSARPKGQGPLERSGNTIYFGEGSWLTVV.